The entry that follows covers one T cell receptor beta chain sequence. These data are taken from a study of blood T cell repertoires in COVID-19. As for the study in general: PBMCs, B-cell-depleted T cells, or T cells were the source of the cDNA or gDNA that made up the material.

The participants were between roughly 18 and 100 years old and came from roughly 24 US areas. Assignments of participants to cohorts depended upon their own reported clinical history. In the source study's methods: Scientists estimated how many nucleated cells there were by amplifying reference gene primers. Produced via immunoSEQ multiplex PCR; TCRdb's table is partial and in-frame only. The V and J calls and clone size come from that table; D and trimming were worked out from the DNA. This table has 350,000 to 550,000 clones, about 85% appearing once. The CDR3 consists of 14 residues. V was pared by 3 bases and J by 7 bases, with 18 bases between. Per the germline V gene, CDR1 is DFQATT and CDR2 is SNEGSKA (reference sequence).

This sequence originates from a woman under 30 with acute COVID-19. The sequencing sample was made of PBMCs or T cells enriched from blood (not recorded which). The chain links TRBV20-1 to TRBJ2-5; a weak D match, TRBD2 (6 bases). The CDR3 coding sequence is TGCAGTGCTAGTTTACGGTGGCGGGGAGGGACCCAGTACTTC. It translates to CSASLRWRGGTQYF.